Listed below are T cell receptor beta chains from one sample, sequenced in a study of shared clonotypes between healthy human individuals. Sequencing was performed with immunoSEQ multiplex PCR; in TCRdb, only in-frame clones are kept and a portion is missing. Here the sample spans approximately 500,000 clones, 79% being singletons. Sequencing input: PBMCs. All receptors derive from a woman aged 35 to 49 in good health. Some clones in this sample may be carry-over from other donors' samples. Each CDR3 is given with its conserved first and last residue. Each record gives: D gene, V gene, J gene, clone size, CDR3 DNA, CDR3 protein. The D gene is left open where the match is weak. Expanded clones get a size class; other rows say once, few or many, or leave the size out.

NA	TRBV19	TRBJ1-1	NA	TGTGCCAGTAACACCATGAACACTGAAGCTTTCTTT	CASNTMNTEAFF
TRBD1	TRBV4-1	TRBJ1-2	NA	TGCGCCAGCAGCCAGGGGGGACAGGGATTCTATGGCTACACCTTC	CASSQGGQGFYGYTF
TRBD1	TRBV28	TRBJ1-2	NA	TGTGCCAGCAGTTTACCCGGACAGGTTACCTATGGCTACACCTTC	CASSLPGQVTYGYTF
NA	TRBV11-3	TRBJ2-2	NA	TGTGCCAGCAGCTTAGATCCAGGCGCCGGGGAGCTGTTTTTT	CASSLDPGAGELFF
TRBD1	TRBV7-7	TRBJ2-3	NA	TGTGCCAGCAGCTTAGGGGACAGTACAATTGATACGCAGTATTTT	CASSLGDSTIDTQYF
TRBD2	TRBV13	TRBJ2-1	NA	TGTGCCAGCAGCAAAGGACTAGTCGCTGAGCAGTTCTTC	CASSKGLVAEQFF
TRBD2	TRBV7-3	TRBJ2-3	once	TGTGCCAGCAGCTCAGGGACTAGCGGGAGATATGTGCAGTATTTT	CASSSGTSGRYVQYF
TRBD2	TRBV28	TRBJ2-7	once	TGTGCCAGCAGACATGGGAGGGGATCCTACGAGCAGTACTTC	CASRHGRGSYEQYF
TRBD1	TRBV28	TRBJ2-5	NA	TGTGCCAGCAGTTTCCTCATAAGACAGGGGAAAGAGACCCAGTACTTC	CASSFLIRQGKETQYF
NA	TRBV4-1	TRBJ1-1	medium-sized	TGCGCCAGCAGCCGAGGACAGAGCACTGAAGCTTTCTTT	CASSRGQSTEAFF
NA	TRBV11-3	TRBJ2-7	NA	TGTGCCAGCAGCTTAGGTGTCGGGAGCTCCTACGAGCAGTACTTC	CASSLGVGSSYEQYF
TRBD2	TRBV27	TRBJ2-7	NA	TGTGCCAGCAGTTTATATAGCGGGAGCGCCGACGAGCAGTACTTC	CASSLYSGSADEQYF
NA	TRBV6-5	TRBJ2-7	NA	TGTGCCAGCAGTTACTCTAGAGTCCACGAGCAGTACTTC	CASSYSRVHEQYF
NA	TRBV6-6	TRBJ2-2	NA	TGTGCCAGCAGTTTCAGCCGGAACACCGGGGAGCTGTTTTTT	CASSFSRNTGELFF
NA	TRBV19	TRBJ1-5	NA	TGTGCCAGTACCCATATCGGCGGGAATCAGCCCCAGCATTTT	CASTHIGGNQPQHF
NA	TRBV7-3	TRBJ2-3	NA	TGTGCCAGCAGCTTACTTGGCGCTGTCACAGATACGCAGTATTTT	CASSLLGAVTDTQYF
NA	TRBV7-8	TRBJ2-6	NA	TGTGCCAGCAGCTCGGGCCCTCCGTCTGGGGCCAACGTCCTGACTTTC	CASSSGPPSGANVLTF
NA	TRBV19	TRBJ2-1	NA	TGTGCCAGTAGTATGGGTAGCTCCTACAATGAGCAGTTCTTC	CASSMGSSYNEQFF